This T cell receptor beta chain was sequenced in a study of cytomegalovirus exposure and HLA in healthy donors. General study points: About 87% or about 30% of the time was how often most TCR beta V segments were productive, according to an earlier analysis. Within a later analysis, the majority of CMV-associated TCR beta chains appeared HLA-restricted. Most observed TCR sequences were rare, whereas some public TCRs were detected in many donors.

The CDR3 totals 11 residues. Germline V gives CDR1 SGHVS, CDR2 FQNEAQ. This PCR relied on a set of 60 Vbeta primers and 13 Jbeta primers. Here immunoSEQ multiplex PCR was the method, and the copy in TCRdb shows in-frame clones only, minus some. The data show 110,000 to 150,000 clones, roughly a tenth seen once. About this clone itself: Its specificity is not known. Relative to the germline gene, one junction end is altered; a read error may explain this.

This TCR came from a male donor in good health and CMV-seronegative. The material sequenced was PBMCs. This chain links TRBV7-8 with TRBJ2-1, with D uncertain. The CDR3 region has the DNA TGTGCCAGCAGCTTAGCGGTGGAGCGGTTCTTC. Amino acids: CASSLAVERFF.